The T cell receptor (beta chain) described here comes from a study of blood T cell repertoires in COVID-19. Study context: COVID-19 samples, acute and convalescent, were from the United States, Italy and Spain. Sample material is recorded as cDNA or gDNA derived from T cells, B-cell-depleted T cells, or PBMCs.

Original methodology: Amplification of reference gene primers provided the estimated nucleated cell counts. Sequenced by immunoSEQ multiplex PCR; TCRdb stores in-frame clones only, minus some. The V and J calls and the clone size are those of that table, but D and trimming were determined from the DNA. The repertoire includes approximately 330,000 clones, roughly 90% of them detected once, and around 8.9% sits in the top ten. This clone was observed a few times. During active infection, Seattle patients enrolled and were then monitored through disease. The clonotype originates from a man younger than 45 with COVID-19, enrolled during active disease. The sample comprised peripheral blood.

The CDR3 region is CASSYYGNYGYTF. CDR3 bases: TGTGCCAGCAGTTACTACGGGAACTATGGCTACACCTTC. This chain joins TRBV6-2 or TRBV6-3 and TRBJ1-2; D remains ambiguous. Germline assignment: CDR1 MNHEY and CDR2 SVGEGT. Between the trimmed V and J ends, which lost 1 base and 2 bases, there was a span of 5 bases. CDR3 length equals 13 residues.